This TCR beta chain appears in the sequencing data of a study of blood T cell repertoires in COVID-19. In the study overall: PBMCs, B-cell-depleted T cells, or T cells provided the cDNA or gDNA that made up the material.

CDR1 SGHDT and CDR2 YYEEEE come from the germline V gene. There are 13 residues in the CDR3. Trimming removed 0 bases from V and 5 bases from J, with 9 bases in between. Living in 24 US areas, the participants were between roughly 18 and 90 years of age. Participant-given clinical history determined each cohort assignment. Two consecutive negative NP/OP PCR tests, clearance, or resolved symptoms defined Cohort 3 recovery. Clones were read by immunoSEQ multiplex PCR, and TCRdb kept only the in-frame ones, dropping some. The sample comprises approximately 260,000 clones, just over 90% of which are singletons, and 1.9% rests with the top ten.

This chain joins TRBV5-6 and TRBJ2-7; D not certain. The sample taken for sequencing was PBMCs or T cells enriched from blood (not recorded which). The clonotype originates from a woman aged 18-29 years who had recovered from COVID-19. The CDR3 nucleotides read TGTGCCAGCAGCTTGGGGAGCCGGAACGAGCAGTACTTC. Protein product: CASSLGSRNEQYF.